Listed below are T cell receptor beta chains from one sample, sequenced in a study of read filtering for tumor transcriptome and immune sequencing. A single record per CDR3 protein comes from TCRdb applying MiXCR to the reads. This sample has tens of thousands of distinct CDR3 sequences, with 15% to 20% found just once. The material sequenced was a population of CD138-negative cells sorted from bone marrow. These receptors were obtained from a donor over 35 with multiple myeloma. Each CDR3 is given with its conserved first and last residue. The order of the fields is V gene, CDR3 protein.

TRBV5-1,CASSDGGSSYNEQFF
TRBV10-3,CAIGLGGSSYEQYF
TRBV4-1,CASSQGNRGLNTEAFF
TRBV11-2,CASSLGQMNTEAFF
TRBV3-1,CASSQGLAGYNEQFF
TRBV2,CASSNWGLAGTYEQYF
TRBV20-1,CIASSGGISYNEQFF
TRBV20-1,CSARPSGLSYNEQFF
TRBV28,CASLLAGGYEQYF
TRBV6-5,CASSYGRQGNTEAFF
TRBV28,CASSRTSPTAQYF
TRBV20-1,CSARTIAGGETQYF
TRBV5-1,CASSPTGAQETQYF
TRBV28,CASSLSPGANVLTF
TRBV20-1,CSARLGTSSYEQYF
TRBV27,CASSFGGRSNQPQHF
TRBV28,CASTKQGLETQYF
TRBV10-2,CASRRLAGGSDTQYF
TRBV29-1,CSALQGTETQYF
TRBV7-6,CASSVYGQNTGELFF
TRBV28,CASSGTSGSSNEQYF
TRBV20-1,CSAMEGFEQYF
TRBV29-1,CSVGGPRGHEQFF
TRBV29-1,CSVGAGTNTGELFF
TRBV20-1,CSALTSGGADTQYF
TRBV6-1,CASSEGLAGGQKTQYF
TRBV19,CASSALNGTRELFF
TRBV2,CASSERTTKIGYTF
TRBV6-5,CASRLNTEAFF
TRBV7-2,CASRPGLEETQYF
TRBV2,CASKKLAGATYEQYF
TRBV3-1,CTSSQVIAGVAYNEQFF
TRBV5-1,CASSPRTSGTSSEQYF
TRBV28,CASSLGVGAFF
TRBV6-5,CASSRGLGRNTEAFF
TRBV4-1,CASSRTGTSRETQYF
TRBV5-1,CASSVTGDEKLFF
TRBV20-1,CSARLAGGPYQETQYF
TRBV18,CASSPARDEQYF
TRBV29-1,CSVTPPGGGGQYF
TRBV10-3,CAIRASGSGNEQFF
TRBV29-1,CSVARGRAYNEQFF
TRBV4-2,CASSKTENTGELFF
TRBV12-3/TRBV12-4,CASSRGTIRSNEQFF
TRBV6-5,CASSYGVGGAGYEQYF
TRBV20-1,CSATADLSSYNEQFF
TRBV2,CASMRVAGTYNEQFF
TRBV20-1,CSARDLRGTSEKLFF
TRBV2,CASSEQGRWTEAFF
TRBV29-1,CSVGGQGSEKLFF
TRBV12-3/TRBV12-4,CASSSYLAGVETQYF
TRBV6-2/TRBV6-3,CASSYPSSGLLTYEQYF
TRBV7-8,CASSLAGRVNEQFF
TRBV4-3,CACSLDISGISYNEQFF
TRBV13,CASSLKPHEQYF